Following are 24 T cell receptor beta chains from one sample sequenced in a study of blood T cell repertoires in COVID-19. The protocol was immunoSEQ multiplex PCR, while the TCRdb copy is restricted to in-frame clones and leaves out a portion. The sample lists around 30,000 clones, around 87% seen once, with 9% to 15% in the top ten. Material for sequencing was peripheral blood. These TCRs come from a human donor in a cohort sampled during active COVID-19. The donor label of this sample is uncertain.

A few counts support this clone. The chain joins TRBV28 to TRBJ1-2; 8 nucleotides line up with TRBD1. J gave up 2 bases and V 6 bases, and 2 bases lay outside the gene matches. Per the germline V gene, CDR1 is MDHEN and CDR2 is SYDVKM. The CDR3 totals 13 residues. The CDR3 protein is CASSRDRNYGYTF. The CDR3 nucleotides read TGTGCCAGCAGCCGGGACAGGAACTATGGCTACACCTTC.

V and J are TRBV18 and TRBJ2-7; 8 nucleotides align to TRBD1. This CDR3 is 16 amino acids long. The J segment lost 6 bases and the V segment lost 1 base, leaving 11 bases of the junction unmatched. Germline V gives CDR1 KGHSH, CDR2 LQKENI. The CDR3 here is CASSPQMGQAPSEQYF. CDR3 coding DNA: TGTGCCAGCTCACCACAAATGGGACAGGCTCCTTCCGAGCAGTACTTC.

The chain uses TRBV4-1 and TRBJ2-4; no reliable D call. Trimming shortened V by 3 bases and J by 0 bases, and 6 bases separated the two germline ends. Germline V lookup: CDR1 MGHRA, CDR2 YSYEKL. The CDR3 totals 14 residues. The CDR3 region is CASSHVLAKNIQYF. The CDR3 region has the DNA TGCGCCAGCAGCCACGTATTAGCCAAAAACATTCAGTACTTC.

V gene TRBV6-6 combines with J gene TRBJ2-7; 8 nucleotides match TRBD1. Germline CDR1 reads MNHNY; CDR2 reads SVGAGI (reference sequence). Trimming took 1 base from V and 4 from J; bases not matched to a gene: 9. The CDR3 contains 16 residues. The DNA for the CDR3 is TGTGCCAGCAGTTACTTCCGGACAGGGATTTTTTACGAGCAGTACTTC. Its protein product is CASSYFRTGIFYEQYF.

The chain recombines TRBV3-1 (or the pseudogene TRBV3-2) with TRBJ2-1; D call uncertain. CDR3 length: 14 amino acids. V was pared by 3 bases and J by 5 bases, with 11 bases between. In germline, CDR1 is LGHDT, CDR2 YNNKEL (reference sequence). CDR3 DNA: TGTGCCAGCAGCCACAACTTAGCTGACAATGAGCAGTTCTTC. Translation: CASSHNLADNEQFF.

The chain carries TRBV6-1 and TRBJ2-5; TRBD2 matches 14 bases. Trimming cost V 4 bases and J 9 bases; bases outside gene matches: 10. The CDR3 totals 16 residues. Germline V CDR1 and CDR2: MNHNS, SASEGT. The CDR3 region has the DNA TGTGCCAGCAGTGCGGGACTAGCGGGAGCCCAAGGGTCCCAGTACTTC. It translates to CASSAGLAGAQGSQYF.

The chain couples TRBV5-8 to TRBJ2-3; 14 nucleotides line up with TRBD2. V trimming: 3 bases; J trimming: 8 bases; junction bases outside the gene matches: 8. Germline assignment: CDR1 SGHTS and CDR2 YDEGEE. CDR3 length equals 16 residues. In DNA form, the CDR3 reads TGTGCCAGCAGCTCCGGGGGACTAGCGGGAGAGGGTACGCAGTATTTT. This sequence encodes CASSSGGLAGEGTQYF. The full variable domain, completed using reference TRBV5-8 and TRBJ2-3, is EAGVTQSPTHLIKTRGQQATLRCSPISGHTSVYWYQQALGLGLQFLLWYDEGEERNRGNFPPRFSGRQFPNYSSELNVNALELEDSALYLCASSSGGLAGEGTQYFGPGTRLTVL.

The chain couples TRBV15 to TRBJ2-3, with D tentatively TRBD1 (5 bases). V lost 0 bases to trimming and J lost 8 bases, with 12 bases between them. Germline CDR1 and CDR2: LNHNV and YYDKDF (reference sequence). The CDR3 contains 14 residues. CDR3 in DNA: TGTGCCACCAGCAGAGATAAGGCCCAGGGTACGCAGTATTTT. Residues: CATSRDKAQGTQYF.

This rearrangement joins TRBV18 to TRBJ2-1, with 9 bases that match TRBD2. V lost 4 bases, J lost 9 bases, and 10 bases stayed unmatched. CDR3 length: 15 residues. Germline V CDR1 and CDR2: KGHSH, LQKENI. CDR3 in DNA: TGTGCCAGCTCACAATCTAGCGGGGATGGGCCTGAGCAGTTCTTC. Its protein is CASSQSSGDGPEQFF.

This chain uses TRBV24-1 with TRBJ2-2; the D gene is possibly TRBD1 (5 bases). Germline-derived CDR1 and CDR2 are KGHDR and SFDVKD. The CDR3 sequence is 15 residues long. Trimming pared 1 base from V and 7 bases from J, leaving 12 bases between. DNA of the CDR3: TGTGCCACCAGTGATTTAAGGCAGGGAATCGGGGAGCTGTTTTTT. Its protein is CATSDLRQGIGELFF.

The chain joins TRBV4-1 to TRBJ2-1; 7 nucleotides match TRBD2. The CDR3 is made up of 19 amino acids. Looked up from germline, CDR1 is MGHRA and CDR2 is YSYEKL. V gave up 1 base and J gave up 0 bases; unmatched junction bases: 12. The CDR3 sequence: CASSQVGMGSGTSYNEQFF. The CDR3 bases are TGCGCCAGCAGCCAAGTAGGGATGGGAAGCGGGACCTCCTACAATGAGCAGTTCTTC.

The V and J genes are TRBV4-1 and TRBJ1-2, with unresolved D. Germline V gives CDR1 MGHRA, CDR2 YSYEKL. The CDR3 is 15 residues long. V lost 3 bases and J 2 bases, leaving 13 bases between the germline ends. CDR3 DNA: TGCGCCAGCAGCCAGAGCCGGGGTCCCAACTATGGCTACACCTTC. Translated: CASSQSRGPNYGYTF.

The chain is built from TRBV10-2 and TRBJ1-5; D uncertain. V gave up 7 bases and J gave up 5 bases, with 12 bases separating them. The germline CDR1 and CDR2 sequences are WSHSY and SAAADI. CDR3 length: 13 residues. CDR3 nucleotides: TGCGCCAGCACCGAGGAGGGTTATCAGCCCCAGCATTTT. This encodes CASTEEGYQPQHF.

The chain is built from TRBV6-5 and TRBJ1-1; 12 positions match TRBD1. CDR1 is MNHEY and CDR2 is SVGAGI in the germline V gene. The length of the CDR3 is 15 residues. With 9 bases clipped from V and 5 bases from J, the junction kept 10 bases outside the gene matches. CDR3 sequence (DNA): TGTGCCAGGACCGACAGGGACAGGGGGCGAACTGAAGCTTTCTTT. Translation: CARTDRDRGRTEAFF.

The genes are TRBV7-6 and TRBJ2-2; the match to TRBD1 covers 7 bases. The CDR3 consists of 15 residues. The V and J ends lost 4 bases and 6 bases, in that order; junction bases with no gene match: 8. CDR1 is SGHVS, CDR2 FNYEAQ, per germline. The CDR3 reads CASSSNRGGAGELFF. The CDR3 nucleotides are TGTGCCAGCAGCTCGAACAGGGGTGGGGCCGGGGAGCTGTTTTTT.

The table lists this clone with a count of one. In DNA, the CDR3 is TGTGCCAGTAGCAGAATAGCGGGAGCAGGCAAAAACATTCAGTACTTC. Amino acids: CASSRIAGAGKNIQYF. The chain is built from TRBV19 and TRBJ2-4; TRBD2 matches 9 bases. The CDR3 spans 16 residues. Trimming cost V 6 bases and J 3 bases; bases outside gene matches: 9. The germline gives CDR1 LNHDA, CDR2 SQIVND (reference sequence).

This chain uses TRBV6-2 or TRBV6-3 with TRBJ2-2; D unclear. This CDR3 contains 14 residues. V shed 6 bases and J shed 2 bases, with 10 bases lying between them. CDR1 is MNHEY and CDR2 is SVGEGT in the germline V gene. The CDR3 here is CASSFNLNTGELFF. CDR3 DNA sequence: TGTGCCAGCAGCTTCAACCTAAACACCGGGGAGCTGTTTTTT.

The gene calls are TRBV24-1 and TRBJ2-1; 10 bases match TRBD1. Germline V gene lookup returns CDR1 KGHDR and CDR2 SFDVKD. V shed 3 bases, J shed 6 bases, and the junction held 7 bases outside the gene matches. The CDR3 is made up of 16 amino acids. DNA of the CDR3: TGTGCCACCAGTGATGCAGACAGGGGGCGTCGCAATGAGCAGTTCTTC. Translated, it gives CATSDADRGRRNEQFF.

The chain has TRBV5-5 and TRBJ1-3; 7 bases are a match to TRBD1. Germline-derived CDR1 and CDR2 are SGHKS and YYEKEE (reference sequence). The CDR3 extends over 14 amino acids. V was clipped by 4 bases and J by 2 bases; unmatched bases: 3. The CDR3, as DNA: TGTGCCAGCAGCCTAGACAGGGCTGGAAACACCATATATTTT. This gives the protein CASSLDRAGNTIYF.

The rearrangement uses TRBV11-2 and TRBJ2-1; TRBD2 aligns across 10 bases. J gave up 7 bases and V 3 bases, and 6 bases lay outside the gene matches. The CDR3 has 15 amino acids. CDR1 and CDR2 from the germline V gene are SGHAT and FQNNGV. CDR3 coding DNA: TGTGCCAGCAGCTTCATAGCGGGAGGCCCTAATGAGCAGTTCTTC. Amino acids: CASSFIAGGPNEQFF. Full variable domain (rest looked up from reference TRBV11-2 and TRBJ2-1): EAGVAQSPRYKIIEKRQSVAFWCNPISGHATLYWYQQILGQGPKLLIQFQNNGVVDDSQLPKDRFSAERLKGVDSTLKIQPAKLEDSAVYLCASSFIAGGPNEQFFGPGTRLTVL.

The genes are TRBV2 and TRBJ1-2, with 10 bases lining up with TRBD1. In germline, CDR1 is SNHLY, CDR2 FYNNEI. Losses at the gene ends were 6 bases for V and 5 bases for J; bases not matched to a gene: 3. The CDR3 totals 13 residues. The CDR3 DNA reads TGTGCCAGCAGGCAGGGACAGGGGTATGGCTACACCTTC. It codes for CASRQGQGYGYTF. The full variable domain, completed using reference TRBV2 and TRBJ1-2, is EPEVTQTPSHQVTQMGQEVILRCVPISNHLYFYWYRQILGQKVEFLVSFYNNEISEKSEIFDDQFSVERPDGSNFTLKIRSTKLEDSAMYFCASRQGQGYGYTFGSGTRLTVV.

V is TRBV11-2 and J is TRBJ2-3; TRBD2 might be the D (5 bases). This CDR3 comprises 14 residues. Germline-derived CDR1 and CDR2 are SGHAT and FQNNGV. V was trimmed by 1 base and J by 5 bases, leaving 10 bases between them. In DNA form, the CDR3 reads TGTGCCAGCAGCTTAGTACCAAGCGGAGATACGCAGTATTTT. It is translated as CASSLVPSGDTQYF.

The V gene is TRBV19, the J gene TRBJ2-3; TRBD2 matches at 13 bases. CDR1 LNHDA and CDR2 SQIVND come from the germline V gene (reference sequence). The trim removed 6 bases at V and 2 bases at J, leaving 5 bases unmatched. There are 16 residues in the CDR3. CDR3 in DNA: TGTGCCAGTAGCAGGACTAGCGGGAGTACCACAGATACGCAGTATTTT. This codes for CASSRTSGSTTDTQYF.

This chain uses TRBV11-2 with TRBJ1-2, with D hard to call. There are 13 residues in the CDR3. The V gene lost 5 bases and the J gene lost 5 bases, with 12 bases spanning the gap. Germline CDR1 SGHAT, CDR2 FQNNGV. The CDR3 region is CASSPRRVYGYTF. The CDR3 DNA reads TGTGCCAGCAGCCCCCGACGGGTATATGGCTACACCTTC.